The clone carrying this T cell receptor beta chain was observed many times. What it binds is not known. iRepertoire HTBI primers and Arm-PCR of CDR3 regions built TCR beta libraries. A single record per CDR3 protein comes from TCRdb applying MiXCR to the multiplex PCR reads. Here the sample spans roughly 260,000 distinct CDR3 sequences, approximately 20% being singletons. The sample comes from a study of regulatory T cells in long-lasting Graves disease. The wider study: Antithyroid drug use was under 3 months in newly diagnosed Graves' patients.

Germline CDR1 and CDR2: SGHVS and FNYEAQ. Trimming cost V 4 bases and J 6 bases, with 27 bases left between them. This CDR3 contains 19 residues. Study-level points and caveats: When disease was persistent, TRBV28, TRBJ1-2 and TRBJ2-5 were the favored segments.

As to time point: newly diagnosed GD, antithyroid drugs for less than 3 months. The authors made the TCR library using RNA they extracted from PBMCs. A further study also used this sample, focusing on T cells in Graves' hyperthyroidism and ophthalmopathy. This second study notes: The HTBI set primed first-round TCR CDR3 RT-PCR. Most expanded thyroid clonotypes above 0.001 also appeared in blood.

This sample comprised peripheral blood mononuclear cells (PBMCs), obtained at new diagnosis, from a patient treated with antithyroid drugs. The receptor's source is a woman aged 25 to 39 with Graves disease. The chain is built from TRBV7-6 and TRBJ2-2; D is perhaps TRBD1 (6 bases). CDR3 coding DNA: TGTGCCAGCAGCTCTAACAGGGCGTCGAATGTGAGGTTTTCCGGGGAGCTGTTTTTT. Residues: CASSSNRASNVRFSGELFF.